This T cell receptor beta chain was profiled in a study of T cells in Graves' hyperthyroidism and ophthalmopathy. This clonotype was seen at least ten times. Trimming removed 5 bases from V and 4 bases from J; junction bases left unmatched: 10. This CDR3 has 15 residues. CDR1 is PRHDT, CDR2 FYEKMQ, per germline (reference sequence). Amplification yielded TCR beta CDR3 regions, with RNA transcripts as the source. HTBI primers were employed in a first-round RT-PCR of the TCR CDR3. A single record per CDR3 protein comes from TCRdb applying MiXCR to the multiplex PCR reads. The sample lists 610,000 or so distinct CDR3 sequences, about 43% occurring once. Newly diagnosed hyperthyroidism, duration under 2 months, in patients aged 18 to 65.

The sequence came from a woman aged 18 to 35 with Graves' hyperthyroidism. This chain connects TRBV13 to TRBJ1-2; 7 bases fit TRBD1. Sequences were obtained from peripheral blood or thyroid tissue (not recorded which). CDR3 loop: CASSGGEGQVYGYTF. For the CDR3, the DNA is TGTGCCAGCAGCGGAGGGGAAGGACAGGTCTATGGCTACACCTTC.